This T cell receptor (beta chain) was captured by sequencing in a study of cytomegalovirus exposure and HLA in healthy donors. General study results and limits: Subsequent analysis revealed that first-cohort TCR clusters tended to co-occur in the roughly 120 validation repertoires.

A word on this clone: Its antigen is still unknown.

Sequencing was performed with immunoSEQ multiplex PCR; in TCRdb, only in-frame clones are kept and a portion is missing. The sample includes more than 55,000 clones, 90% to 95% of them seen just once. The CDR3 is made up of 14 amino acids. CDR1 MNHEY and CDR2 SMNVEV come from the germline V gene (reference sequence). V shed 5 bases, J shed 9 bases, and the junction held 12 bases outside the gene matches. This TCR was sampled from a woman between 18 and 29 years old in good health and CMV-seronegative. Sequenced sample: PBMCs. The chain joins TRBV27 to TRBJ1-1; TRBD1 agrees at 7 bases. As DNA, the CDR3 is TGTGCCAGCAGTCCATTCTTACGACAGGGCCAAGCTTTCTTT. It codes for CASSPFLRQGQAFF.